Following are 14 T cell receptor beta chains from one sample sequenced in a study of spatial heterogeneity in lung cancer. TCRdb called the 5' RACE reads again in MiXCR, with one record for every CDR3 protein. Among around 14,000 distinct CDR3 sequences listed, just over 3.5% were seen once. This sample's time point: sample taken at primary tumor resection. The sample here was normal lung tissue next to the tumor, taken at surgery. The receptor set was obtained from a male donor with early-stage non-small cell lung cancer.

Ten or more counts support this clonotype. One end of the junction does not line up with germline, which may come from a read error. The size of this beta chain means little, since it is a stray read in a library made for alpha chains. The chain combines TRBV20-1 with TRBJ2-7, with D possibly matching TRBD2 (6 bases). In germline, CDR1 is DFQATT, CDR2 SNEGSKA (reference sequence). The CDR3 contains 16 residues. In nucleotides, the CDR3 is TGCAGTGCAAGAGAGACCGGGACTCCGGTAAGATTCGAGCAGTACTTC. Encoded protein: CSARETGTPVRFEQYF.

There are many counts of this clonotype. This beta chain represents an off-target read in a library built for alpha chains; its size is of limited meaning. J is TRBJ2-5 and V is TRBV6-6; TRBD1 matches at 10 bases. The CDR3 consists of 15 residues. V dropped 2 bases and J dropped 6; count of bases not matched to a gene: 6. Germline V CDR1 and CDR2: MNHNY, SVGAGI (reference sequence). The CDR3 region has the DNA TGTGCCAGCAGTTACGAGACAGGGGGCGCGAAGACCCAGTACTTC. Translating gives CASSYETGGAKTQYF.

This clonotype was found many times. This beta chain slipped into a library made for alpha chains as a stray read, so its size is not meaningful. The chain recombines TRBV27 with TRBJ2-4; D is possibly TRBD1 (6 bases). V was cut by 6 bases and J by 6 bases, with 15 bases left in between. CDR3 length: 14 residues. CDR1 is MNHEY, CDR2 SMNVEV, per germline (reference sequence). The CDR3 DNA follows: TGTGCCAGCAGCTCCAGGGGTCCCCGAAACATTCAGTACTTC. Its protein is CASSSRGPRNIQYF.

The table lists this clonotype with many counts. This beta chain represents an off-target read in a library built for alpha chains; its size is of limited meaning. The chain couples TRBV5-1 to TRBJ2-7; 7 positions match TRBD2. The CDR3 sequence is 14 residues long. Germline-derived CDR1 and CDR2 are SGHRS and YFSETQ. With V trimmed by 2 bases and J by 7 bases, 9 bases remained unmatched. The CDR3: CASSFSITAGEQYF. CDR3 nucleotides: TGCGCCAGCAGCTTCAGTATAACAGCGGGGGAGCAGTACTTC.

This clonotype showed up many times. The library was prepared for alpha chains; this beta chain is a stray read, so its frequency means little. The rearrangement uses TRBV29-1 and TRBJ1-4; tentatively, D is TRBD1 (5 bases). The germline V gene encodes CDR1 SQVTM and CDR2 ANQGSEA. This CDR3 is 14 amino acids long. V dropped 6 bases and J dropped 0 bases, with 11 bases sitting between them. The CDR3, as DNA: TGCAGCGTCGTAGGGGCGGCAACTAATGAAAAACTGTTTTTT. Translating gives CSVVGAATNEKLFF.

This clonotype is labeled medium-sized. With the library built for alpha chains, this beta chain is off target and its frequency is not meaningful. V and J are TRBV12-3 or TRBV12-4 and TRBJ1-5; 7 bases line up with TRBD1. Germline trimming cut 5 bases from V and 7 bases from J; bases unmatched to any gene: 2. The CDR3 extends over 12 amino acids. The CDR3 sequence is CASSAGGQPQHF. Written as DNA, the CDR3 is TGTGCCAGCAGTGCAGGGGGACAGCCCCAGCATTTT.

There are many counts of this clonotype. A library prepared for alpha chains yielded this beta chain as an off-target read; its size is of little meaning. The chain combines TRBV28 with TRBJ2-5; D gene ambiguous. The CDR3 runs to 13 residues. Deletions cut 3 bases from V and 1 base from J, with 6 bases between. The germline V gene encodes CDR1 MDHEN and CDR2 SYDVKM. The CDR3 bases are TGTGCCAGCAGTTTTCCAGTCCAAGAGACCCAGTACTTC. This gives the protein CASSFPVQETQYF.

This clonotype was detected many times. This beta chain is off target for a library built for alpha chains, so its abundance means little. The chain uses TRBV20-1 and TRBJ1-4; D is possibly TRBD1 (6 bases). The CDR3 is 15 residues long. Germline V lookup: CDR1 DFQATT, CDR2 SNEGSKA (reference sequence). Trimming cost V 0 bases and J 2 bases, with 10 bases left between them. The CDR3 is CSARDFDRTNEKLFF. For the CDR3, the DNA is TGCAGTGCTAGAGATTTCGACAGGACTAATGAAAAACTGTTTTTT.

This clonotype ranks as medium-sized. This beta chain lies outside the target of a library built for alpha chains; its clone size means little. CDR3 in amino acids: CASSLGGLPEAFF. The CDR3 bases are TGTGCCAGCAGTTTAGGGGGTTTACCTGAAGCTTTCTTT. The chain has TRBV12-3 or TRBV12-4 and TRBJ1-1; no definite D call. The V and J ends lost 1 base and 6 bases respectively, with 9 bases between them. The CDR3 has 13 residues.

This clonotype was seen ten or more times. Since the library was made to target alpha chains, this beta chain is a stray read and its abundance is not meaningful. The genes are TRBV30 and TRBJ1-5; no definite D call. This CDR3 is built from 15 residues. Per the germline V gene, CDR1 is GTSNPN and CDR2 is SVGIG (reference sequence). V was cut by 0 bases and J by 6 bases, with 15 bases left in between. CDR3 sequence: CAWSVRPGDGQPQHF. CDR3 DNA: TGTGCCTGGAGTGTACGCCCCGGCGATGGTCAGCCCCAGCATTTT. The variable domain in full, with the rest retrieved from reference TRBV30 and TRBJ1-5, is SQTIHQWPATLVQPVGSPLSLECTVEGTSNPNLYWYRQAAGRGLQLLFYSVGIGQISSEVPQNLSASRPQDRQFILSSKKLLLSDSGFYLCAWSVRPGDGQPQHFGDGTRLSIL.

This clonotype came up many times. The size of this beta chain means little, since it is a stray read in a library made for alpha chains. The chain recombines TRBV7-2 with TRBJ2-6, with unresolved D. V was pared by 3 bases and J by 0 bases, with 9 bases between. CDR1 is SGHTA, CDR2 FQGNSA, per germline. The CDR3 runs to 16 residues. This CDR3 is CASSLGSSSGANVLTF. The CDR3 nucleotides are TGTGCCAGCAGCTTGGGCAGCTCCTCTGGGGCCAACGTCCTGACTTTC.

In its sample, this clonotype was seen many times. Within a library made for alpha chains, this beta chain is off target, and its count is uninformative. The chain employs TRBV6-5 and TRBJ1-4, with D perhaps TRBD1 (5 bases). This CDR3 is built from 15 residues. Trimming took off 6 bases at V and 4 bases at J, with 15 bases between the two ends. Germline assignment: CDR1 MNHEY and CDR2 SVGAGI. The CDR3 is CASSYRDSSNEKLFF. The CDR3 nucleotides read TGTGCCAGCAGCTACCGGGACTCCAGTAATGAAAAACTGTTTTTT.

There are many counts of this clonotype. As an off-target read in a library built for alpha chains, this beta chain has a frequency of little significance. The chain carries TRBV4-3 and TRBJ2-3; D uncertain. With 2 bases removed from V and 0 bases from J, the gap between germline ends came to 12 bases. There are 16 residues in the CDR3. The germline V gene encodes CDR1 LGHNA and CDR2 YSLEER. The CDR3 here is CASSQSNRRSTDTQYF. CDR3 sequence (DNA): TGCGCCAGCAGCCAAAGTAACCGCCGAAGCACAGATACGCAGTATTTT.

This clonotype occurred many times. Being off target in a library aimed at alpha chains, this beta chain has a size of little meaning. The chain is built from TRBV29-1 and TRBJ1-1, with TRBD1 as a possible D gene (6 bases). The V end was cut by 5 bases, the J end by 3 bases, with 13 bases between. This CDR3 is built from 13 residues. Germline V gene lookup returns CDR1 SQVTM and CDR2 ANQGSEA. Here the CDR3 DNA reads TGCAGCGTTTCTTACGGACAGCACACTGAAGCTTTCTTT. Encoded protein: CSVSYGQHTEAFF. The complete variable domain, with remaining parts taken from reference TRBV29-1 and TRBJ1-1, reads SAVISQKPSRDICQRGTSLTIQCQVDSQVTMMFWYRQQPGQSLTLIATANQGSEATYESGFVIDKFPISRPNLTFSTLTVSNMSPEDSSIYLCSVSYGQHTEAFFGQGTRLTVV.